This T cell receptor (delta chain) came from a study of gamma-delta chains in newborns, infants, children. Turning to the study itself: Polyclonal expansion of innate γδ T cells after birth follows microbial exposure.

Germline CDR1 is TVYSNPD and CDR2 is GDNSRS (reference sequence). V shed 2 bases, J shed 3 bases, and the junction held 17 bases outside the gene matches. CDR3 length: 18 residues. TCRdb used CATT to re-call clones from the reads. The table shows some 1,800 delta-chain clones, with roughly 47% occurring only once. Sequenced material: blood. This TCR was recovered from a child who had a fever. The chain has TRDV3 and TRDJ1; 11 bases match TRDD3. CDR3 DNA: TGTGCCTTTTGGTCTCGACCTACTGGGGGATATAGGTCCGATAAACTCATCTTT. It translates to CAFWSRPTGGYRSDKLIF.